This T cell receptor beta chain derives from a study of response to subunit inactivated influenza vaccine. TCRdb reanalysed the RT-PCR reads using MiXCR and keeps one entry per CDR3 protein. The sample holds 150,000 to 200,000 distinct CDR3 sequences, around 10% seen once. This clonotype has ten or more counts. Its specificity is not known. Study outcomes and limitations: Authors suggested each seasonal flu vaccination may recruit only limited numbers of new T cells.

The CDR3 loop spans 13 amino acids. Trimming took off 2 bases at V and 4 bases at J, with 8 bases between the two ends. This material consisted of CD8+ T cells sorted from PBMCs, taken 23 to 25 months after vaccination. This sequence originates from a man aged 50-75 years who received an inactivated influenza vaccine. This rearrangement joins TRBV12-3 or TRBV12-4 to TRBJ1-1; perhaps TRBD1 as D (5 bases). This CDR3 is CASSLSRVTEAFF. For the CDR3, the DNA is TGTGCCAGCAGTTTAAGCAGGGTCACTGAAGCTTTCTTT.